The 17 T cell receptor beta chains given below trace back to one sample, sequenced in a study of blood T cell repertoires in COVID-19. Sequencing used immunoSEQ multiplex PCR; TCRdb keeps in-frame clones, though not all of them. The data show about 200,000 clones, about 79% seen once. Sequencing input: peripheral blood. All receptors derive from a human donor in a cohort sampled during active COVID-19.

The genes are TRBV7-2 and TRBJ2-7; D uncertain. Germline V lookup: CDR1 SGHTA, CDR2 FQGNSA. The V end lost 1 base, the J end lost 7 bases, and 17 bases lay between the germline ends. CDR3 length: 15 residues. CDR3 in DNA: TGTGCCAGCAGCTTAGTTTGGCAGGCCGCCTGGGAGCAGTACTTC. It yields the protein CASSLVWQAAWEQYF.

The V gene is TRBV5-1, the J gene TRBJ2-3, with D possibly TRBD2 on 5 matching bases. Trimming cost V 7 bases and J 0 bases, with 9 bases left between them. The CDR3 extends over 13 amino acids. The germline gives CDR1 SGHRS, CDR2 YFSETQ. The CDR3 bases are TGCGCCAGCGTAGCGACTAGCACAGATACGCAGTATTTT. Its protein is CASVATSTDTQYF.

This chain uses TRBV18 with TRBJ2-1, with 11 nucleotides matching TRBD1. Per germline, CDR1 KGHSH and CDR2 LQKENI. V was clipped by 4 bases and J by 1 base; unmatched bases: 6. This CDR3 region has 17 residues. The CDR3 DNA follows: TGTGCCAGCTCACGTCTCGGACAGGGGGCTTCCTACAATGAGCAGTTCTTC. It translates to CASSRLGQGASYNEQFF.

The CDR3 sequence: CASSHRVGASGRAYEQYF. The DNA of the CDR3 is TGTGCCAGCAGCCACAGAGTCGGCGCTAGCGGGAGGGCCTACGAGCAGTACTTC. The genes are TRBV11-2 and TRBJ2-7; TRBD2 aligns across 12 bases. The CDR3 runs 18 residues. CDR1 and CDR2 from the germline V gene are SGHAT and FQNNGV. The V gene end was trimmed by 5 bases and the J gene end by 2 bases; junction bases not matched to a gene: 13.

V and J are TRBV14 and TRBJ2-1; 8 bases line up with TRBD1. CDR1 and CDR2 (germline): SGHDN, FVKESK. CDR3 size: 15 residues. Losses at the gene ends were 1 base for V and 4 bases for J; bases not matched to a gene: 3. The CDR3 is CASSQVRTGYNEQFF. DNA of the CDR3: TGTGCCAGCAGCCAAGTCAGGACAGGGTACAATGAGCAGTTCTTC.

This clone was counted once. V and J are TRBV12-3 or TRBV12-4 and TRBJ2-1, with a weak D call TRBD1 (5 bases). Between the trimmed V and J ends, which lost 6 bases and 6 bases, there was a span of 6 bases. This CDR3 has 11 residues. The DNA for the CDR3 is TGTGCCAGCAGAGGGGTCAATGAGCAGTTCTTC. This codes for CASRGVNEQFF.

V usage is TRBV7-9 and J usage is TRBJ2-1; 7 nucleotides align to TRBD2. V trimming: 1 base; J trimming: 4 bases; junction bases outside the gene matches: 7. The CDR3 runs to 16 residues. Germline CDR1 SEHNR, CDR2 FQNEAQ (reference sequence). This CDR3 is CASSLVVSGDYNEQFF. In nucleotides, the CDR3 is TGTGCCAGCAGCTTAGTAGTGAGCGGGGATTACAATGAGCAGTTCTTC.

This chain connects TRBV28 to TRBJ1-6; D is ambiguous. The germline V gene has CDR1 MDHEN and CDR2 SYDVKM. Trimming left V 6 bases short and J 0 bases short, with 12 bases between. The CDR3 has 16 amino acids. The CDR3 DNA is TGTGCCAGCAGCTTTTTCCGGAGCTCCTATAATTCACCCCTCCACTTT. It encodes CASSFFRSSYNSPLHF. Looking up the rest from reference TRBV28 and TRBJ1-6 gives the full variable domain: DVKVTQSSRYLVKRTGEKVFLECVQDMDHENMFWYRQDPGLGLRLIYFSYDVKMKEKGDIPEGYSVSREKKERFSLILESASTNQTSMYLCASSFFRSSYNSPLHFGNGTRLTVT.

The CDR3 here is CASSPEIGDGYTF. The CDR3 coding sequence is TGTGCCAGCTCACCAGAGATAGGGGATGGCTACACCTTC. The chain has TRBV18 and TRBJ1-2; possible D gene TRBD1, 5 bases. V was cut by 2 bases and J by 6 bases, with 10 bases left in between. In germline, CDR1 is KGHSH, CDR2 LQKENI. The CDR3 covers 13 residues.

This clone was observed a few times. The rearrangement links TRBV7-9 to TRBJ1-2, with 7 positions matching TRBD1. CDR1 SEHNR and CDR2 FQNEAQ come from the germline V gene (reference sequence). This CDR3 has 15 residues. Trimming took 5 bases from V and 6 from J; bases not matched to a gene: 12. Written as DNA, the CDR3 is TGTGCCAGCAGCCAAAAGACAGGGTTGGGCGATGGCTACACCTTC. It encodes CASSQKTGLGDGYTF.

This sequence joins TRBV19 and TRBJ2-5; 9 positions agree with TRBD2. The V gene's germline CDR1 is LNHDA and CDR2 SQIVND (reference sequence). This CDR3 contains 15 residues. V shed 4 bases and J 2 bases; nucleotides not matched to a gene: 5. As DNA, the CDR3 is TGTGCCAGTAGTACTCAGCGGGGGGATCAAGAGACCCAGTACTTC. Protein: CASSTQRGDQETQYF.

This chain links TRBV28 with TRBJ1-2, with TRBD1 matching over 7 bases. Germline CDR1 is MDHEN and CDR2 is SYDVKM. The length of the CDR3 is 13 residues. J gave up 3 bases and V 6 bases, and 4 bases lay outside the gene matches. The CDR3 sequence: CASRSGTDYGYTF. The CDR3, as DNA: TGTGCCAGCAGGTCCGGGACAGACTATGGCTACACCTTC.

The V gene is TRBV6-5, the J gene TRBJ2-2, with a tentative D call TRBD2 (6 bases). The CDR3 contains 15 residues. Trimming took off 8 bases at V and 7 bases at J, with 20 bases between the two ends. Germline assignment: CDR1 MNHEY and CDR2 SVGAGI. As DNA, the CDR3 is TGTGCCAGCGCTCGGGGCGGGAATACGGTCGGGGAGCTGTTTTTT. It specifies CASARGGNTVGELFF.

This chain uses TRBV27 with TRBJ2-5; 9 bases align to TRBD1. This CDR3 comprises 16 residues. Germline loops: CDR1 MNHEY, CDR2 SMNVEV (reference sequence). The J segment lost 5 bases and the V segment lost 7 bases, leaving 14 bases of the junction unmatched. The CDR3 nucleotides read TGTGCCAGCAAGGCCCTTCGGGACAGGGATTGGGAGACCCAGTACTTC. This encodes CASKALRDRDWETQYF.

J is TRBJ2-1 and V is TRBV29-1; 10 bases are a match to TRBD1. Germline CDR1 and CDR2: SQVTM and ANQGSEA. The CDR3 loop spans 13 amino acids. The J segment lost 3 bases and the V segment lost 7 bases, leaving 3 bases of the junction unmatched. The CDR3 spells CSAGTGDYNEQFF. The CDR3 DNA is TGCAGCGCCGGGACAGGGGACTACAATGAGCAGTTCTTC.

The V call is TRBV28, the J call TRBJ2-2; TRBD2 matches at 8 bases. Germline-derived CDR1 and CDR2 are MDHEN and SYDVKM. The ends lost 10 bases at V and 1 base at J; junction bases unmatched: 14. The CDR3 is 17 amino acids. The CDR3 DNA is TGTGCCACCGCCGGGACTAGGGGGGCGATGAACACCGGGGAGCTGTTTTTT. It yields the protein CATAGTRGAMNTGELFF.

The rearrangement links TRBV19 to TRBJ1-1; D gene unclear. V lost 3 bases, J lost 6 bases, and 23 bases lay in between. Germline-derived CDR1 and CDR2 are LNHDA and SQIVND (reference sequence). The CDR3 spans 17 residues. The CDR3, as DNA: TGTGCCAGTAGTATTGCTCCCACGTGGGCCCTGAGGGCTGAAGCTTTCTTT. It is translated as CASSIAPTWALRAEAFF.